This T cell receptor (beta chain) was found in a study of T-cell reconstitution after alpha-beta-depleted transplantation in children (TCRdb year 2016). Study-level background: T-cell immune reconstitution after TCRalphabeta/CD19-depleted allogeneic hematopoietic cell transplantation in children was quantitatively tracked in the study by means of TCR repertoire profiling.

Counted from cysteine to phenylalanine, this CDR3 has 13 amino acids. CDR3 DNA is the only sequence kept; it has 39 bases, read in frame from the first base. The germline V gene gives CDR1 as SQVTM and CDR2 as ANQGSEA. V is trimmed back by 6 bases and J by 3 bases, and the junction contains 5 bases that no gene match accounts for. The library was made by PCR. Sequencing relied on an Illumina HiSeq 2500. TCR library preparation used molecular barcoding, with unique molecular identifiers applied to normalize quantification of the TCRbeta repertoire. The public sequencing data were trimmed at Q25 with fastp and processed into clonotypes with MiXCR by TCRdb, which kept only in-frame beta chains. When rows share a CDR3 protein, they turn into one entry using the most common DNA and genes. Recorded for this sample are nearly 550,000 distinct CDR3 sequences; about a sixth of them occurred a single time. About 3.1% of the sample goes to the ten largest clones.

Comment on this clonotype: Its antigen remains unidentified. No base qualities exist here, and no much larger clone lies one base off it.

The rearrangement combines TRBV29-1 with TRBJ2-7; 10 central nucleotides agree with TRBD1. The sequences come from PBMCs from the stem cell graft donor, collected from the stem cell graft. This receptor was obtained from a human donor who donated a stem cell graft to a child with acute lymphoblastic leukemia. The DNA sequence follows: TGCAGCGTCGGGACAGGGGCGATCTACGAGCAGTACTTC. Translated, this gives CSVGTGAIYEQYF.